The rows below give T cell receptor beta chains drawn from one sample of a study of T cells after yellow fever vaccination. TCRdb redid the calling of the 5' RACE reads with MiXCR, one entry per CDR3 protein. Among about 240,000 distinct CDR3 sequences, less than 8.5% were seen once, and the ten largest hold about 0.85%. Here the sequenced sample was CD4+ T cells sorted from PBMCs, taken 15 days after the yellow fever booster vaccination. The receptors stem from a man aged 25-45 years who received the YFV17D yellow fever vaccine. CDR3s include the opening cysteine and the closing phenylalanine or tryptophan. Fields, in order: V gene, J gene, clone size, D gene, CDR3 protein, CDR3 DNA. D genes are given only for firm matches. Not every row has a clone size; where given, it reads once, few, many or a size class.

v_gene: TRBV20-1; j_gene: TRBJ2-7; abundance: many; d_gene: TRBD2; CDR3aa: CSARGASGSYEQYF; CDR3nt: TGCAGTGCTAGGGGAGCTAGCGGGAGCTACGAGCAGTACTTC
v_gene: TRBV7-2; j_gene: TRBJ2-5; abundance: few; d_gene: .; CDR3aa: CASSRAGETQYF; CDR3nt: TGTGCCAGCAGCCGGGCTGGAGAGACCCAGTACTTC
v_gene: TRBV3-1; j_gene: TRBJ1-1; abundance: .; d_gene: .; CDR3aa: CASSQVRGSTEAFF; CDR3nt: TGTGCCAGCAGCCAAGTCCGGGGGAGCACTGAAGCTTTCTTT
v_gene: TRBV12-3/TRBV12-4; j_gene: TRBJ1-3; abundance: many; d_gene: TRBD1; CDR3aa: CASSRRSGQGGGFSGNTIYF; CDR3nt: TGTGCCAGCAGTCGCCGTTCGGGACAGGGGGGAGGTTTCTCTGGAAACACCATATATTTT
v_gene: TRBV29-1; j_gene: TRBJ2-3; abundance: many; d_gene: TRBD2; CDR3aa: CSVGPASGRTDTQYF; CDR3nt: TGCAGCGTTGGCCCCGCTAGCGGGAGGACAGATACGCAGTATTTT
v_gene: TRBV20-1; j_gene: TRBJ1-1; abundance: many; d_gene: TRBD1; CDR3aa: CRGDREKNTEAFF; CDR3nt: TGCAGAGGGGACAGAGAGAAAAACACTGAAGCTTTCTTT
v_gene: TRBV5-1; j_gene: TRBJ2-7; abundance: many; d_gene: .; CDR3aa: CASSSTRDKKEYF; CDR3nt: TGCGCCAGCAGCTCGACCCGGGACAAGAAGGAGTACTTC
v_gene: TRBV6-5; j_gene: TRBJ2-7; abundance: .; d_gene: .; CDR3aa: CASSPSRGEQYF; CDR3nt: TGTGCCAGCAGTCCCTCCCGGGGCGAGCAGTACTTC
v_gene: TRBV20-1; j_gene: TRBJ2-5; abundance: few; d_gene: .; CDR3aa: CSARGESYEERETQYF; CDR3nt: TGCAGTGCTAGAGGAGAGAGTTACGAGGAACGAGAGACCCAGTACTTC
v_gene: TRBV2; j_gene: TRBJ2-7; abundance: few; d_gene: TRBD1; CDR3aa: CASSAVTGTGAYEQYF; CDR3nt: TGTGCCAGCAGTGCGGTAACCGGGACAGGGGCGTACGAGCAGTACTTC
v_gene: TRBV29-1; j_gene: TRBJ2-3; abundance: many; d_gene: .; CDR3aa: CSVRVGGTDTQYF; CDR3nt: TGCAGCGTCAGGGTAGGAGGCACAGATACGCAGTATTTT